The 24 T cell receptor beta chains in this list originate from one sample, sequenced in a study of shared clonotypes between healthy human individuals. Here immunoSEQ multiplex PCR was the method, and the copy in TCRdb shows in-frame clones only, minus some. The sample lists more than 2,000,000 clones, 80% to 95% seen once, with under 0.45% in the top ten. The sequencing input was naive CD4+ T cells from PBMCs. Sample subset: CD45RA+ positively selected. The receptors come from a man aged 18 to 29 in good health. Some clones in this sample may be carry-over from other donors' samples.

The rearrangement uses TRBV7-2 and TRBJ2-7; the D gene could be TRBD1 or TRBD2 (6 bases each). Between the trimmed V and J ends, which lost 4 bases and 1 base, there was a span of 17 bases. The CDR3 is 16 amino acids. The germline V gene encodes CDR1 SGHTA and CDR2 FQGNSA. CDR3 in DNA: TGTGCCAGCAGCTCGTCGAGGGGGAGGCAGTCCTACGAGCAGTACTTC. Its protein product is CASSSSRGRQSYEQYF.

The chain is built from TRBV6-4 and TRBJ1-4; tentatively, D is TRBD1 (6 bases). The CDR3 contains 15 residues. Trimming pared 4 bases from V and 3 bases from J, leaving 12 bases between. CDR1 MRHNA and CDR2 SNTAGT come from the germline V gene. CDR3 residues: CASSVQGRANEKLFF. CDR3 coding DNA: TGTGCCAGCAGTGTACAGGGAAGGGCTAATGAAAAACTGTTTTTT.

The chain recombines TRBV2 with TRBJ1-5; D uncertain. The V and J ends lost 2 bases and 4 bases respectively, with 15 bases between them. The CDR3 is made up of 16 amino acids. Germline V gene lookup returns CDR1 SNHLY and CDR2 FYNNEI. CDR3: CASSEKFGSVNQPQHF. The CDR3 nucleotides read TGTGCCAGCAGTGAAAAATTCGGTAGCGTAAATCAGCCCCAGCATTTT.

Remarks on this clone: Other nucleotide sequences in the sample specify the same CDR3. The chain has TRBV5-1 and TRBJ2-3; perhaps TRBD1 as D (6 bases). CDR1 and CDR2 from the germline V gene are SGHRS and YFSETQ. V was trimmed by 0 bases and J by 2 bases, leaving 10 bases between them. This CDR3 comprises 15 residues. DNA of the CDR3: TGCGCCAGCAGCTTGGAACAGGGCCTCACAGATACGCAGTATTTT. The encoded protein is CASSLEQGLTDTQYF. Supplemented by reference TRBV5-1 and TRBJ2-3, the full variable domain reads KAGVTQTPRYLIKTRGQQVTLSCSPISGHRSVSWYQQTPGQGLQFLFEYFSETQRNKGNFPGRFSGRQFSNSRSEMNVSTLELGDSALYLCASSLEQGLTDTQYFGPGTRLTVL.

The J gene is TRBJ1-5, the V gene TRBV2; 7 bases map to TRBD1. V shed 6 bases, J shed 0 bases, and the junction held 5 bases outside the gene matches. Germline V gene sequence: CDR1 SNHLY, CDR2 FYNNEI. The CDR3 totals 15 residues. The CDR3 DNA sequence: TGTGCCAGCAGGGTAGGGGGCTCTAGCAATCAGCCCCAGCATTTT. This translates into CASRVGGSSNQPQHF. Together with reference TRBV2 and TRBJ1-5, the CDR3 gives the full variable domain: EPEVTQTPSHQVTQMGQEVILRCVPISNHLYFYWYRQILGQKVEFLVSFYNNEISEKSEIFDDQFSVERPDGSNFTLKIRSTKLEDSAMYFCASRVGGSSNQPQHFGDGTRLSIL.

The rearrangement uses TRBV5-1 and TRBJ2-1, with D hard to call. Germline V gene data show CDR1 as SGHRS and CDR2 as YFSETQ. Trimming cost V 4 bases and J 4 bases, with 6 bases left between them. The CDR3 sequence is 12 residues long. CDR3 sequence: CASSPRYNEQFF. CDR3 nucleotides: TGCGCCAGCAGCCCGAGGTACAATGAGCAGTTCTTC.

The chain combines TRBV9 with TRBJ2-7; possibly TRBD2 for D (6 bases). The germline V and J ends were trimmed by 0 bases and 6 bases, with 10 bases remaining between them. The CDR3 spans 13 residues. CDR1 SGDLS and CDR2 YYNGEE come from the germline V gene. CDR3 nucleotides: TGTGCCAGCAGCGTAGGACCCGGGAGCGAGCAGTACTTC. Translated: CASSVGPGSEQYF. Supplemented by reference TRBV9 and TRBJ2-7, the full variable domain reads DSGVTQTPKHLITATGQRVTLRCSPRSGDLSVYWYQQSLDQGLQFLIQYYNGEERAKGNILERFSAQQFPDLHSELNLSSLELGDSALYFCASSVGPGSEQYFGPGTRLTVT.

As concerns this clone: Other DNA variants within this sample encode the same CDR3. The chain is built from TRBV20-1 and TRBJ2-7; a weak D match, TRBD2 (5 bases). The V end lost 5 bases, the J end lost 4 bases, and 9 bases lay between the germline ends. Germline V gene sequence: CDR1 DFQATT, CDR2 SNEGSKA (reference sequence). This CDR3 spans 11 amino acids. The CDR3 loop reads CSASGVYEQYF. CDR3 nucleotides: TGCAGTGCTTCCGGGGTATACGAGCAGTACTTC.

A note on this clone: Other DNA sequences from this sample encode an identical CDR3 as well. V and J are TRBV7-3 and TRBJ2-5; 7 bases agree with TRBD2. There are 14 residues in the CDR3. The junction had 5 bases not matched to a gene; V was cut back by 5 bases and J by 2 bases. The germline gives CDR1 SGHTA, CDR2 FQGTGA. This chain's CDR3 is CASSQGGGQETQYF. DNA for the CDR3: TGTGCCAGCAGCCAAGGCGGGGGTCAAGAGACCCAGTACTTC.

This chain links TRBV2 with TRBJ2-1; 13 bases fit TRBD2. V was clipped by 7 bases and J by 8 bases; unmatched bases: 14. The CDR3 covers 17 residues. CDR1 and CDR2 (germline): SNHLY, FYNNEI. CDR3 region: CASTGGLLAGGPDEQFF. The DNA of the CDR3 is TGTGCCAGCACTGGGGGCTTACTAGCGGGAGGGCCCGATGAGCAGTTCTTC.

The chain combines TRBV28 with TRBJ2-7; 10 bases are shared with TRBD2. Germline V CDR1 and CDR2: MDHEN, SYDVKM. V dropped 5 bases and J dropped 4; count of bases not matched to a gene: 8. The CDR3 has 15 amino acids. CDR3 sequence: CASSTSGEVPYEQYF. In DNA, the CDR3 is TGTGCCAGCAGTACTAGCGGGGAGGTACCTTACGAGCAGTACTTC.

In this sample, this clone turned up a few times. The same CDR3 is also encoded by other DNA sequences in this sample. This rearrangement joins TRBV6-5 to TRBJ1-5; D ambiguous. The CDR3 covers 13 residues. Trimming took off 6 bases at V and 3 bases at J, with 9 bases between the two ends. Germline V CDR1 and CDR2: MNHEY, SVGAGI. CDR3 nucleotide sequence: TGTGCCAGCAGCCGCGTTGCCAATCAGCCCCAGCATTTT. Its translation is CASSRVANQPQHF.

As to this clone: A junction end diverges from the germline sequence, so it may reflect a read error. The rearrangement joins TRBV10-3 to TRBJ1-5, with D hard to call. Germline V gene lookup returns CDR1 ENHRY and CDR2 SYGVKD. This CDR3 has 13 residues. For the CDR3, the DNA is TGTGCCAGCAGTTCTAGAGGATATCAGCCCCAGCATTTT. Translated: CASSSRGYQPQHF.

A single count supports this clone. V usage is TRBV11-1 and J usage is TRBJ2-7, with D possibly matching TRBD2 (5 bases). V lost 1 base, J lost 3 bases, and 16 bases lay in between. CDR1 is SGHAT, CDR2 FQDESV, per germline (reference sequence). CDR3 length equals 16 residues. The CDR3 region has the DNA TGTGCCAGCAGCTTAGTGTCTAGCAGACCTATCTACGAGCAGTACTTC. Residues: CASSLVSSRPIYEQYF. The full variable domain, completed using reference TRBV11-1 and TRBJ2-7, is EAEVAQSPRYKITEKSQAVAFWCDPISGHATLYWYRQILGQGPELLVQFQDESVVDDSQLPKDRFSAERLKGVDSTLKIQPAELGDSAMYLCASSLVSSRPIYEQYFGPGTRLTVT.

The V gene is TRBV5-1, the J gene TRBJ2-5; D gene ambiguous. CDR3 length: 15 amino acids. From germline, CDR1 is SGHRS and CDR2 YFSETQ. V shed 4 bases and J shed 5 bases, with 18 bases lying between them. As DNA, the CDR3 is TGCGCCAGCAGCGTAGACCCCCAAAGGGTGGAGACCCAGTACTTC. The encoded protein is CASSVDPQRVETQYF.

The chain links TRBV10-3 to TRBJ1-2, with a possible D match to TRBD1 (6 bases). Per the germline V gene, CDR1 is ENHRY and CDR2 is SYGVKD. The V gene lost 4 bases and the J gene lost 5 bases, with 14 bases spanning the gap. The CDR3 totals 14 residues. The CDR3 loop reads CAISGGGGSYGYTF. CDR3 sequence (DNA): TGTGCCATCAGTGGGGGAGGGGGAAGTTATGGCTACACCTTC.

The CDR3 DNA reads as TGCGCCAGCAACCTCAGAGAAGGGGTGACCTATGGCTACACCTTC. This translates into CASNLREGVTYGYTF. This chain links TRBV4-1 with TRBJ1-2, with D maybe TRBD1 (5 bases). Trimming cost V 7 bases and J 4 bases, with 19 bases left between them. Germline CDR1 is MGHRA and CDR2 is YSYEKL. The CDR3 contains 15 residues.

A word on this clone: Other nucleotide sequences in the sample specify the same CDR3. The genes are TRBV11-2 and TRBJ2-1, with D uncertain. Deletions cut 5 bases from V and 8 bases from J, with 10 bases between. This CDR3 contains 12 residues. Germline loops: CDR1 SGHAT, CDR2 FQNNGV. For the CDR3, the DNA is TGTGCCAGCAGCCCCAACCGCGATGAGCAGTTCTTC. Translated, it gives CASSPNRDEQFF.

The CDR3 region has the DNA TGTGCCAGCAGCAAAGGTCGGTGGCGAGGTGAGCAGTTCTTC. Protein product: CASSKGRWRGEQFF. The rearrangement uses TRBV21-1 and TRBJ2-1; TRBD2 reflects the table's D call only, with no check against the DNA. TRBV21-1 is given as a pseudogene. CDR3 length: 14 residues.

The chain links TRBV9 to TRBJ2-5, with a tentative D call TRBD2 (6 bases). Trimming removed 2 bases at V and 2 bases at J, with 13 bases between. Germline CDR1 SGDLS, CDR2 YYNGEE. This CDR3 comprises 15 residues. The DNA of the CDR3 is TGTGCCAGCAGCGTTTTAGCCAGCGGGCAAGAGACCCAGTACTTC. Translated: CASSVLASGQETQYF.

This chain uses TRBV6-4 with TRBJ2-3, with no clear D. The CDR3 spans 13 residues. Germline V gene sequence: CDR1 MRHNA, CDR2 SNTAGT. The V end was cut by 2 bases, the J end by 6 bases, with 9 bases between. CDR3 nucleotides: TGTGCCAGCAGTGACGGCGGTTCTGATACGCAGTATTTT. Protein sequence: CASSDGGSDTQYF.

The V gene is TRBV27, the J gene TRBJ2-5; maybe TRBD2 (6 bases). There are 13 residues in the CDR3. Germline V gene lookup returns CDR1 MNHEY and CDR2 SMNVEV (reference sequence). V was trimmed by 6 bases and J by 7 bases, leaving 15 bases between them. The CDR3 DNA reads TGTGCCAGCAGCCCTACCCTGGGGGGGACCCAGTACTTC. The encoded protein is CASSPTLGGTQYF.

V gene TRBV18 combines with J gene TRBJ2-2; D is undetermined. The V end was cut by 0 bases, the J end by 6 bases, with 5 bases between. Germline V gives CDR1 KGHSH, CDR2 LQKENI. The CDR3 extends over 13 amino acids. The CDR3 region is CASSPPAPGELFF. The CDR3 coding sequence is TGTGCCAGCTCACCACCGGCCCCCGGGGAGCTGTTTTTT.

CDR3 loop: CASGLALGSVVEEQYF. For the CDR3, the DNA is TGTGCTAGTGGTTTAGCGCTTGGTTCGGTGGTAGAGGAGCAGTACTTC. The chain is built from TRBV12-5 and TRBJ2-7; D is uncertain. CDR1 and CDR2 from the germline V gene are LGHNT and FRNRAP. Trimming took 3 bases from V and 7 from J, leaving 22 bases between them. CDR3 length: 16 amino acids.